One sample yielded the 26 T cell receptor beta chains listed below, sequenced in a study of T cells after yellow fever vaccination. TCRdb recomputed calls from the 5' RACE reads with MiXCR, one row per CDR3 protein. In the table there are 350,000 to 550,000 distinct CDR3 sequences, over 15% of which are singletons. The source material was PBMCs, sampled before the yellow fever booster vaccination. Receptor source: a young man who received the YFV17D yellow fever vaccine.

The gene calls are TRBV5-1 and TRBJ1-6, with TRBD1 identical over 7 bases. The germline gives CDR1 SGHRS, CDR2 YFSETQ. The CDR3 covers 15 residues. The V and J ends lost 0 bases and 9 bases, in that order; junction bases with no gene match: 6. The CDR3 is CASSLGRGQASPLHF. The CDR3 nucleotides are TGCGCCAGCAGCTTGGGAAGGGGGCAGGCTTCACCCCTCCACTTT.

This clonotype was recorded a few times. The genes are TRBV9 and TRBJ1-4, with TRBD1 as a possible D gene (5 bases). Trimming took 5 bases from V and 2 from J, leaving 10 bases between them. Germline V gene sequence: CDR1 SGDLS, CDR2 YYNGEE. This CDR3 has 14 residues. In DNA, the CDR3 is TGTGCCAGCAGTCCACAGGTTACTAATGAAAAACTGTTTTTT. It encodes CASSPQVTNEKLFF.

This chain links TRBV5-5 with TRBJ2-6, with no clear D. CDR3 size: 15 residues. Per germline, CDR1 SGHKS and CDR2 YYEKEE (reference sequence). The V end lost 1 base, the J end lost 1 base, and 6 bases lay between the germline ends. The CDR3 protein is CASSLTPSGANVLTF. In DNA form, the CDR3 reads TGTGCCAGCAGCTTGACCCCTTCTGGGGCCAACGTCCTGACTTTC.

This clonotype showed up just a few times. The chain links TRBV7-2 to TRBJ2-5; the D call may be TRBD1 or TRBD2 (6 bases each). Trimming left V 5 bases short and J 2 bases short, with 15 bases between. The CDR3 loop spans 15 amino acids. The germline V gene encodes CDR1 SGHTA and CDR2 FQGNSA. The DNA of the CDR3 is TGTGCCAGCAGCCGAGGGGGGTCGGAACAAGAGACCCAGTACTTC. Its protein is CASSRGGSEQETQYF.

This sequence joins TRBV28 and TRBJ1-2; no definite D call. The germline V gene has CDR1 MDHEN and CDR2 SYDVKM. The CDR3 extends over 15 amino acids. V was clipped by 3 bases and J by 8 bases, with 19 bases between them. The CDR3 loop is CASSLVRAGGDGYTF. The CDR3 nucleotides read TGTGCCAGCAGTTTGGTAAGGGCTGGAGGTGACGGCTACACCTTC.

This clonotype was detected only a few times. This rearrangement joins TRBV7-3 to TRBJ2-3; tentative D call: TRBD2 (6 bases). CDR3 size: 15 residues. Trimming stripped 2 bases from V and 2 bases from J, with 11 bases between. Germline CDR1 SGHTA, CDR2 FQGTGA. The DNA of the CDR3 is TGTGCCAGCAGCTTATGGGACTCAGTCACAGATACGCAGTATTTT. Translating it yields CASSLWDSVTDTQYF.

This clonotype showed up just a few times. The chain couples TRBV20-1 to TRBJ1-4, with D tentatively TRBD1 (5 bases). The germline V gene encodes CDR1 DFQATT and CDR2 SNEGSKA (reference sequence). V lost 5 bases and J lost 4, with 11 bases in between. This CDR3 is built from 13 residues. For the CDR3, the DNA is TGCAGTGCTCTCCGGGACCGTAATGAAAAACTGTTTTTT. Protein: CSALRDRNEKLFF.

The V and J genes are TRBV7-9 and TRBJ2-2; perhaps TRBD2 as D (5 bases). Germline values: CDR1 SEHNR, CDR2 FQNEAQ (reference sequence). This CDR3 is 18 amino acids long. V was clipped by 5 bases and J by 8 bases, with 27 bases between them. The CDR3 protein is CASSRRTELGPPCGELFF. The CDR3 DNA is TGTGCCAGCAGCAGACGTACAGAACTAGGACCCCCGTGTGGGGAGCTGTTTTTT.

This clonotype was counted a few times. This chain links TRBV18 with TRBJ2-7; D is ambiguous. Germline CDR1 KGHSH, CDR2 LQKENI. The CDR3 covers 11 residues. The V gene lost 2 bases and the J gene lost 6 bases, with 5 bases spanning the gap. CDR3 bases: TGTGCCAGCTCACCAGGGTTCGAGCAGTACGTC. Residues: CASSPGFEQYV.

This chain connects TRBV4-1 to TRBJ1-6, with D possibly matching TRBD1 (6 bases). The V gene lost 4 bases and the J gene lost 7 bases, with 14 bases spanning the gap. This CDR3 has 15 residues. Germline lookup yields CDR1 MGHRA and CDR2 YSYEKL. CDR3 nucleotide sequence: TGCGCCAGCAGCCCAGAGCTCCAGGGGAATTCACCCCTCCACTTT. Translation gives CASSPELQGNSPLHF.

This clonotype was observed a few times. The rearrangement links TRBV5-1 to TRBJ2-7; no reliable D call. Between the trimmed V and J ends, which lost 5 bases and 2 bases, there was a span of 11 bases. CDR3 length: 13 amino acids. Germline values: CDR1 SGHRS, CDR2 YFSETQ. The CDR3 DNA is TGCGCCAGCAGTTTGACACCAGCCTACGAGCAGTACGTC. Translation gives CASSLTPAYEQYV.

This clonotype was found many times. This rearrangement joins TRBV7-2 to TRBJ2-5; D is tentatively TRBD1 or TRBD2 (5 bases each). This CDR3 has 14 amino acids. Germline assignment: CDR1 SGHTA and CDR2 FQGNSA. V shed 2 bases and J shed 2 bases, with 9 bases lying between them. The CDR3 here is CASSLRGVQETQYF. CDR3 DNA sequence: TGTGCCAGCAGCTTAAGAGGGGTTCAAGAGACCCAGTACTTC.

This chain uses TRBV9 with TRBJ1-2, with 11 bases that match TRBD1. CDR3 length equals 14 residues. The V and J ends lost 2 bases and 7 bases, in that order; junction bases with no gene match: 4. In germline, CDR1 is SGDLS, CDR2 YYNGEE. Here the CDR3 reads CASSVLGQGAGYTF. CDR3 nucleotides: TGTGCCAGCAGCGTCCTCGGACAGGGGGCTGGCTACACCTTC.

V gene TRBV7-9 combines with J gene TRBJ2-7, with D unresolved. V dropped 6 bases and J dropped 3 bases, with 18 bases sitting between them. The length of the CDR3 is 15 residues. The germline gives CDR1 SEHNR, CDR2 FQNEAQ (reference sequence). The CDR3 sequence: CASSLRSTELYEQYF. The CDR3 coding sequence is TGTGCCAGCAGTCTTCGCTCGACGGAACTCTACGAGCAGTACTTC.

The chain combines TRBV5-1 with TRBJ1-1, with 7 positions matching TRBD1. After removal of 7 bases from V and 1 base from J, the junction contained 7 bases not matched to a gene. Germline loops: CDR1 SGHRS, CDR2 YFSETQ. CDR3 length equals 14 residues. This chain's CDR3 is CASSPGQPNTEAFF. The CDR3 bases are TGCGCCAGCTCACCGGGACAGCCGAACACTGAAGCTTTCTTT.

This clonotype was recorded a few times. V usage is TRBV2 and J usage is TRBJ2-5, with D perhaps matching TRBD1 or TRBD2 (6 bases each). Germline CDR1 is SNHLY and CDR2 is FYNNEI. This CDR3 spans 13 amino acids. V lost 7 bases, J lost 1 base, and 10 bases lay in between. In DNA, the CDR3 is TGTGCCAGCAAGGGGGGCCGCCAAGAGACCCAGTACTTC. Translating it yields CASKGGRQETQYF. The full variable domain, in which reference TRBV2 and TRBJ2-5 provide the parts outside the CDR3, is EPEVTQTPSHQVTQMGQEVILRCVPISNHLYFYWYRQILGQKVEFLVSFYNNEISEKSEIFDDQFSVERPDGSNFTLKIRSTKLEDSAMYFCASKGGRQETQYFGPGTRLLVL.

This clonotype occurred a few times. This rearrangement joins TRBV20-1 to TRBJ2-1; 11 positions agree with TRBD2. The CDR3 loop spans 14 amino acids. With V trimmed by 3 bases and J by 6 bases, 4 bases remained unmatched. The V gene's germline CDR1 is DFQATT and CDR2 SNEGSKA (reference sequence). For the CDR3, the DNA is TGCAGTGCTAGGGGGACTAGCGGCATCAATGAGCAGTTCTTC. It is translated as CSARGTSGINEQFF.

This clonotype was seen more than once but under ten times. This chain's CDR3 is CASSSGQGYLAGGNEQFF. The CDR3, as DNA: TGTGCCAGCAGTTCGGGACAGGGGTACCTAGCGGGGGGCAATGAGCAGTTCTTC. This chain uses TRBV12-3 or TRBV12-4 with TRBJ2-1; tentative D call: TRBD2 (11 bases). Trimming pared 4 bases from V and 6 bases from J, leaving 25 bases between. This CDR3 is 18 amino acids long.

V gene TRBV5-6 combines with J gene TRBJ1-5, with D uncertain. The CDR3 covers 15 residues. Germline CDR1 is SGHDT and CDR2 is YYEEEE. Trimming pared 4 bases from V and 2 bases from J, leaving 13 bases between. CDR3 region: CASSARRWGNQPQHF. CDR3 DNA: TGTGCCAGCAGCGCGCGTAGATGGGGCAATCAGCCCCAGCATTTT.

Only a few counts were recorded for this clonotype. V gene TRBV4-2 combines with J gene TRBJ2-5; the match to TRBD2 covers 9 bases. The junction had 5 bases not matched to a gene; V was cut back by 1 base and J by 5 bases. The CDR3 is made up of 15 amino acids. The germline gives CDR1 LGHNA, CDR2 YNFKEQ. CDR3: CASSQVAGGWETQYF. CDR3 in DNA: TGTGCCAGCAGCCAAGTTGCGGGGGGGTGGGAGACCCAGTACTTC.

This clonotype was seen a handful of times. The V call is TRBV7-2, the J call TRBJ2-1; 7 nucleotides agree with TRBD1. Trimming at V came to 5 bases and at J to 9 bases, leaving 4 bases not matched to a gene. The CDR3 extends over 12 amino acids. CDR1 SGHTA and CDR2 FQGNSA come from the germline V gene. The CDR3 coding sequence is TGTGCCAGCAGCGAGACAGGGACTGAGCAGTTCTTC. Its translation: CASSETGTEQFF.

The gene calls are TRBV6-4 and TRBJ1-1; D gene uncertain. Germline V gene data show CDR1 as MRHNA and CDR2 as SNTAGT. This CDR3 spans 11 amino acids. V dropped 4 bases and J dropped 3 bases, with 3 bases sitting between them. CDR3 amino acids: CASSVDTEAFF. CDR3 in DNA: TGTGCCAGCAGTGTTGACACTGAAGCTTTCTTT.

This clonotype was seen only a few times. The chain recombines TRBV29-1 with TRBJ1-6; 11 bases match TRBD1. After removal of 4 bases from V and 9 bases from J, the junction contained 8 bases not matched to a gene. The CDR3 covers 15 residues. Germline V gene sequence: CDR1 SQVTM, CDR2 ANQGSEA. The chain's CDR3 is CSVVLGGTGGSPLHF. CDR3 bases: TGCAGCGTTGTCTTAGGGGGGACAGGGGGTTCACCCCTCCACTTT.

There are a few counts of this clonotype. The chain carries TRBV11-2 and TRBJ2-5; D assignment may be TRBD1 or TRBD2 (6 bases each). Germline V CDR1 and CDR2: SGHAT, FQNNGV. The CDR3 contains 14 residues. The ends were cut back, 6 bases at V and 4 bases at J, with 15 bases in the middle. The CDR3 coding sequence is TGTGCCAGCAGACTAGGGGGGCCTGGAGAGACCCAGTACTTC. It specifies CASRLGGPGETQYF.

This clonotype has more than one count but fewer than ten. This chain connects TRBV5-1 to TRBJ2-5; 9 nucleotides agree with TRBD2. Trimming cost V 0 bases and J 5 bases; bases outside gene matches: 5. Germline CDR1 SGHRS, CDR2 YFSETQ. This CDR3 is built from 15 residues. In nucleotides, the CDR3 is TGCGCCAGCAGCTTGGTGGGGACTAGCCGTGAGACCCAGTACTTC. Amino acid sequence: CASSLVGTSRETQYF.

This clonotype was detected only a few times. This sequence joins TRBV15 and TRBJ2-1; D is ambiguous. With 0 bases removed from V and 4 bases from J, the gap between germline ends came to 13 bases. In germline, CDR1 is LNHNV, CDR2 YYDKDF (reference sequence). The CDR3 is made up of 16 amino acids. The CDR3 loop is CATSRDSRRPYNEQFF. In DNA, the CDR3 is TGTGCCACCAGCAGAGATTCCCGGCGGCCGTACAATGAGCAGTTCTTC.